A selection of T cell receptor beta chains follows, all from one sample in a study of T cell responses to AZD1222 COVID-19 vaccine. Method: immunoSEQ multiplex PCR; TCRdb's copy keeps in-frame clones and lacks some. Here the sample spans 150,000 to 200,000 clones, roughly 94% being singletons. The source was peripheral blood, collected 28 days after the second AZD1222 dose. All receptors come from an adult who received the AZD1222 COVID-19 vaccine. Each CDR3 is given with its conserved first and last residue. A D gene is named only where the DNA matches it firmly. Clone sizes are given selectively: once, few, many, or a class where the clone is expanded.

v_gene	abundance	d_gene	j_gene	CDR3aa	CDR3nt
TRBV7-2	NA	NA	TRBJ2-7	CASSPRSDSYEQYF	TGTGCCAGCAGCCCAAGGTCAGACTCCTACGAGCAGTACTTC
TRBV7-2	NA	NA	TRBJ2-3	CASSPGTSSTDTQYF	TGTGCCAGCAGCCCCGGGACTTCTAGCACAGATACGCAGTATTTT
TRBV7-2	NA	TRBD1	TRBJ2-2	CASSFFRGPNTGELFF	TGTGCCAGCAGCTTCTTCAGGGGGCCAAACACCGGGGAGCTGTTTTTT
TRBV29-1	NA	NA	TRBJ2-3	CSVEGQERDTQYF	TGCAGCGTTGAGGGGCAGGAGAGAGATACGCAGTATTTT
TRBV18	NA	NA	TRBJ1-4	CASSPFRITTNEKLFF	TGTGCCAGCTCACCATTTCGGATTACAACTAATGAAAAACTGTTTTTT
TRBV7-9	once	TRBD2	TRBJ2-3	CASSLSPSGGLSLITQYF	TGTGCCAGCAGCTTATCGCCTAGCGGGGGTCTATCCTTGATTACGCAGTATTTT
TRBV2	NA	NA	TRBJ1-1	CASRTENTEAFF	TGTGCCAGCAGGACAGAGAACACTGAAGCTTTCTTT
TRBV27	NA	NA	TRBJ2-7	CASSYLLGAHEQYF	TGTGCCAGCAGTTACCTCCTGGGGGCCCACGAGCAGTACTTC
TRBV6-2/TRBV6-3	NA	NA	TRBJ2-7	CASSRDKVRHF	TGTGCCAGCAGTCGGGACAAGGTTAGGCACTTC
TRBV19	NA	NA	TRBJ1-4	CASSDLGFTNEKLFF	TGTGCCAGTAGTGACTTGGGGTTCACTAATGAAAAACTGTTTTTT
TRBV6-1	NA	NA	TRBJ1-6	CASSDRQAPYNSPLHF	TGTGCCAGCAGTGACCGACAGGCTCCCTATAATTCACCCCTCCACTTT
TRBV7-2	once	TRBD1	TRBJ2-7	CASSLNRGIYEQYF	TGTGCCAGCAGCTTAAACAGGGGGATCTACGAGCAGTACTTC
TRBV19	NA	NA	TRBJ1-1	CASSRRAPNTEAFF	TGTGCCAGTAGTAGAAGGGCTCCGAACACTGAAGCTTTCTTT
TRBV27	NA	TRBD1	TRBJ1-5	CASSLTGGQPQHF	TGTGCCAGCAGCCTGACAGGGGGCCAGCCCCAGCATTTT
TRBV9	NA	NA	TRBJ1-2	CASSGVYGYTF	TGTGCCAGCAGCGGGGTGTATGGCTACACCTTC
TRBV3-1/TRBV3-2	NA	NA	TRBJ1-6	CASSQAFPQVGSPLHF	TGTGCCAGCAGCCAAGCCTTTCCCCAGGTCGGTTCACCCCTCCACTTT
TRBV19	once	TRBD1	TRBJ1-6	CASSPWDRGGLHF	TGTGCCAGTAGTCCGTGGGACAGAGGGGGCCTCCACTTT
TRBV6-5	NA	TRBD1	TRBJ1-2	CASIGQGDYGYTF	TGTGCCAGCATTGGACAGGGGGACTATGGCTACACCTTC
TRBV27	NA	NA	TRBJ1-2	CASSLGLFPNPYGYTF	TGTGCCAGCAGCTTAGGGCTCTTTCCGAACCCCTATGGCTACACCTTC
TRBV21-1	NA	NA	TRBJ2-2	CAAERGQSTGELFF	TGTGCCGCCGAGAGAGGGCAGTCCACCGGGGAGCTGTTTTTT
TRBV4-1	NA	NA	TRBJ1-5	CASSQGYRGQPQHF	TGCGCCAGCAGCCAAGGGTATAGGGGTCAGCCCCAGCATTTT
TRBV5-4	NA	NA	TRBJ1-3	CASSPTRQDSGNTIYF	TGTGCCAGCAGCCCCACCAGACAGGACTCTGGAAACACCATATATTTT
TRBV4-1	NA	NA	TRBJ2-7	CASSQEWQITYEQYF	TGCGCCAGCAGCCAAGAATGGCAAATCACCTACGAGCAGTACTTC
TRBV10-3	NA	NA	TRBJ1-5	CAISRQSNQPQHF	TGTGCCATCAGTAGACAGTCTAATCAGCCCCAGCATTTT
TRBV18	NA	TRBD1	TRBJ1-5	CASSPTGGNQPQHF	TGTGCCAGCTCACCGACAGGGGGCAATCAGCCCCAGCATTTT
TRBV19	NA	NA	TRBJ2-2	CASSWAGGTLLGSGELFF	TGTGCCAGTAGCTGGGCAGGAGGAACCCTCCTTGGGAGCGGGGAGCTGTTTTTT
TRBV9	once	NA	TRBJ2-7	CASSVDGRGRDEQYF	TGTGCCAGCAGCGTAGATGGCAGGGGAAGGGACGAGCAGTACTTC
TRBV5-6	NA	NA	TRBJ1-1	CASSLPGLNTEAFF	TGTGCCAGCAGCCTGCCTGGGCTGAACACTGAAGCTTTCTTT
TRBV6-5	NA	NA	TRBJ1-1	CASTADGSNTEAFF	TGTGCCAGCACCGCGGACGGCTCTAACACTGAAGCTTTCTTT
TRBV4-1	NA	TRBD2	TRBJ2-7	CASSQTSGGAQQYF	TGCGCCAGCAGCCAGACTAGCGGGGGGGCCCAACAGTACTTC
TRBV19	few	NA	TRBJ1-2	CASSTSGTWINYGYTF	TGTGCCAGTAGTACATCCGGCACCTGGATTAACTATGGCTACACCTTC
TRBV10-1	NA	NA	TRBJ2-3	CASSEGAYFSTDTQYF	TGCGCCAGCAGTGAAGGGGCCTACTTTAGCACAGATACGCAGTATTTT
TRBV7-9	NA	TRBD2	TRBJ2-3	CASRSSGGITDTQYF	TGTGCCAGCAGATCCAGCGGGGGAATCACAGATACGCAGTATTTT
TRBV19	NA	NA	TRBJ1-2	CASSRGGQNYGYTF	TGTGCCAGTAGCCGAGGGGGGCAAAACTATGGCTACACCTTC
TRBV19	few	NA	TRBJ1-1	CASRRGHDTEAFF	TGTGCCAGCCGCAGGGGACACGACACTGAAGCTTTCTTT
TRBV27	NA	TRBD2	TRBJ2-3	CASSLSQRGGSTDTQYF	TGTGCCAGCAGTTTATCCCAGCGGGGTGGTTCCACAGATACGCAGTATTTT
TRBV4-1	once	NA	TRBJ1-1	CASSQVGGMNTEAFF	TGCGCCAGCAGCCAAGTGGGAGGGATGAACACTGAAGCTTTCTTT
TRBV5-4	NA	TRBD1	TRBJ1-1	CASSGEQGRTEAFF	TGTGCCAGCAGCGGAGAACAGGGGCGCACTGAAGCTTTCTTT
TRBV13	once	TRBD1	TRBJ1-5	CTSSLGQGAYSNQPQHF	TGTACCAGCAGCTTAGGACAGGGGGCGTATAGCAATCAGCCCCAGCATTTT
TRBV7-8	NA	NA	TRBJ2-1	CASSLDGTYNEQFF	TGTGCCAGCAGCTTAGACGGGACCTACAATGAGCAGTTCTTC
TRBV5-1	NA	NA	TRBJ1-2	CASSRRGAYGYTF	TGCGCCAGCAGTAGAAGGGGCGCGTATGGCTACACCTTC
TRBV27	NA	NA	TRBJ2-7	CASSLGAQNHYEQYF	TGTGCCAGCAGTTTAGGGGCCCAGAACCACTACGAGCAGTACTTC
TRBV9	few	NA	TRBJ1-3	CASSAPRRRNTIYF	TGTGCCAGCAGCGCGCCAAGGAGGAGAAACACCATATATTTT
TRBV5-4	NA	TRBD2	TRBJ2-2	CASSLVAGNTGELFF	TGTGCCAGCAGCTTGGTAGCGGGGAACACCGGGGAGCTGTTTTTT
TRBV6-5	NA	NA	TRBJ2-3	CASSYGRGTDTQYF	TGTGCCAGCAGTTATGGCAGAGGCACAGATACGCAGTATTTT
TRBV6-6	NA	NA	TRBJ1-1	CASQGPEAFF	TGTGCCAGCCAGGGGCCTGAAGCTTTCTTT